Each of the 19 T cell receptor beta chains below was sequenced from the same sample in a study of blood T cell repertoires in COVID-19. Assay used: immunoSEQ multiplex PCR; TCRdb lists only in-frame clones, some missing. Altogether about 290,000 clones are present, about 90% being singletons, with the ten largest covering over 8.5%. Material for sequencing was peripheral blood. Every receptor here comes from a woman aged 30 to 39 with COVID-19, enrolled during active disease.

The chain employs TRBV4-1 and TRBJ1-2; the match to TRBD1 covers 8 bases. Germline CDR1 and CDR2: MGHRA and YSYEKL. With V trimmed by 1 base and J by 2 bases, 6 bases remained unmatched. The CDR3 is made up of 16 amino acids. CDR3: CASSQAWTGRNYGYTF. CDR3 sequence (DNA): TGCGCCAGCAGCCAAGCCTGGACAGGGAGGAACTATGGCTACACCTTC.

J is TRBJ1-1 and V is TRBV7-9; no firm D call. The CDR3 totals 15 residues. Trimming cost V 6 bases and J 0 bases, with 14 bases left between them. Germline CDR1 SEHNR, CDR2 FQNEAQ (reference sequence). CDR3 sequence reads: CASREHADLNTEAFF. For the CDR3, the DNA is TGTGCCAGCAGAGAACATGCTGACTTGAACACTGAAGCTTTCTTT.

This clone was recorded a few times. V usage is TRBV29-1 and J usage is TRBJ1-2, with TRBD1 as a possible D gene (5 bases). This CDR3 spans 15 amino acids. Germline CDR1 is SQVTM and CDR2 is ANQGSEA. Trimming stripped 3 bases from V and 4 bases from J, with 18 bases between. The CDR3 coding sequence is TGCAGCGTTGATCCGACGCCGCCAGGGTCCTATGGCTACACCTTC. Protein product: CSVDPTPPGSYGYTF.

The rearrangement uses TRBV3-1 (or the pseudogene TRBV3-2) and TRBJ2-1; 7 bases are a match to TRBD1. CDR1 LGHDT and CDR2 YNNKEL come from the germline V gene (reference sequence). V gave up 9 bases and J gave up 7 bases; unmatched junction bases: 9. CDR3 size: 13 residues. This CDR3 is CASRQGQGNEQFF. The CDR3 bases are TGTGCCAGTAGACAGGGACAAGGAAATGAGCAGTTCTTC.

This clone was detected once. The CDR3 coding sequence is TGTGCCAGCGCGCGGCCTCCGGAAGAGACCCAGTACTTC. Its translation: CASARPPEETQYF. This chain links TRBV2 with TRBJ2-5; D is ambiguous. Germline values: CDR1 SNHLY, CDR2 FYNNEI. This CDR3 contains 13 residues. The V end was cut by 8 bases, the J end by 3 bases, with 13 bases between.

The chain recombines TRBV7-2 with TRBJ2-2, with D possibly being TRBD1 (5 bases). Trimming took 1 base from V and 1 from J, leaving 10 bases between them. The CDR3 length is 16 residues. Looked up from germline, CDR1 is SGHTA and CDR2 is FQGNSA. The CDR3 DNA reads TGTGCCAGCAGCTTAGTCCCAGGGATGAACACCGGGGAGCTGTTTTTT. Amino acid sequence: CASSLVPGMNTGELFF.

The J gene is TRBJ1-2, the V gene TRBV7-9; TRBD1 agrees at 7 bases. This CDR3 is built from 17 residues. J gave up 0 bases and V 0 bases, and 7 bases lay outside the gene matches. CDR1 and CDR2 (germline): SEHNR, FQNEAQ (reference sequence). The CDR3 coding sequence is TGTGCCAGCAGCTTAGCGCAGGGACAGAAGACTAACTATGGCTACACCTTC. It translates to CASSLAQGQKTNYGYTF.

The V gene is TRBV13, the J gene TRBJ1-1; possibly TRBD1 for D (5 bases). V lost 3 bases, J lost 5 bases, and 10 bases lay in between. Looked up from germline, CDR1 is PRHDT and CDR2 is FYEKMQ (reference sequence). This CDR3 contains 13 residues. CDR3 protein: CASSFSGGTEAFF. The CDR3 nucleotides read TGTGCCAGCAGCTTCTCCGGGGGGACTGAAGCTTTCTTT.

The chain recombines TRBV21-1 with TRBJ2-1; TRBD1 is the table's D call, not checked against the DNA. TRBV21-1 is shown as a pseudogene. CDR3 size: 15 residues. CDR3 loop: CASSATGQGSNEQFF. The CDR3 DNA reads TGTGCCAGCAGCGCTACGGGACAGGGGAGCAATGAGCAGTTCTTC.

V is TRBV19 and J is TRBJ2-7; TRBD2 is a possible D gene (5 bases). There are 12 residues in the CDR3. The germline V and J ends were trimmed by 6 bases and 3 bases, with 9 bases remaining between them. Germline CDR1 is LNHDA and CDR2 is SQIVND (reference sequence). CDR3 loop: CASSPGIYEQYF. CDR3 coding DNA: TGTGCCAGTAGCCCCGGGATCTACGAGCAGTACTTC. Using reference TRBV19 and TRBJ2-7 for the parts outside the CDR3, the full variable domain is DGGITQSPKYLFRKEGQNVTLSCEQNLNHDAMYWYRQDPGQGLRLIYYSQIVNDFQKGDIAEGYSVSREKKESFPLTVTSAQKNPTAFYLCASSPGIYEQYFGPGTRLTVT.

The rearrangement uses TRBV7-9 and TRBJ1-1, with D possibly TRBD1 on 5 matching bases. Germline CDR1 and CDR2: SEHNR and FQNEAQ (reference sequence). Trimming removed 5 bases from V and 7 bases from J, with 17 bases in between. The CDR3 contains 14 residues. CDR3 in DNA: TGTGCCAGCAGCCGAGTCGGGGGGTCCTATGAAGCTTTCTTT. Amino acid sequence: CASSRVGGSYEAFF.

This chain uses TRBV6-5 with TRBJ1-2, with unresolved D. Germline values: CDR1 MNHEY, CDR2 SVGAGI. Trimming pared 6 bases from V and 8 bases from J, leaving 13 bases between. The CDR3 runs to 12 residues. CDR3 loop: CASSPGLWGYTF. The CDR3 DNA reads TGTGCCAGCAGCCCAGGATTATGGGGCTACACCTTC.

The sample holds a few counts of this clone. The chain links TRBV30 to TRBJ2-7; a weak D match, TRBD1 (5 bases). Trimming removed 1 base at V and 0 bases at J, with 10 bases between. The germline gives CDR1 GTSNPN, CDR2 SVGIG (reference sequence). The CDR3 consists of 14 residues. CDR3 sequence reads: CAWSGGLSSYEQYF. The CDR3, as DNA: TGTGCCTGGAGTGGGGGCTTAAGCTCCTACGAGCAGTACTTC.

The V and J genes are TRBV6-1 and TRBJ1-2; no clear D. The CDR3 runs 18 residues. Germline V gives CDR1 MNHNS, CDR2 SASEGT. V lost 4 bases to trimming and J lost 2 bases, with 23 bases between them. Here the CDR3 DNA reads TGTGCCAGCAGTGGCGGCAGCCTGCTTAATCCCAAGAACTATGGCTACACCTTC. It translates to CASSGGSLLNPKNYGYTF.

As regards this clone: The same CDR3 is also encoded by other DNA sequences in this sample. The chain is built from TRBV5-1 and TRBJ1-6; tentative D call: TRBD1 (6 bases). The CDR3 consists of 15 residues. CDR1 SGHRS and CDR2 YFSETQ come from the germline V gene. V lost 1 base and J 4 bases, leaving 9 bases between the germline ends. Written as DNA, the CDR3 is TGCGCCAGCAGCTTGACAGGGAGTTATAATTCACCCCTCCACTTT. Its translation is CASSLTGSYNSPLHF.

V gene TRBV18 combines with J gene TRBJ2-1; D gene unclear. The CDR3 totals 15 residues. CDR1 and CDR2 from the germline V gene are KGHSH and LQKENI. Trimming removed 4 bases from V and 5 bases from J, with 15 bases in between. DNA for the CDR3: TGTGCCAGCTCACAGTCTATTGAGATAAACAATGAGCAGTTCTTC. Protein sequence: CASSQSIEINNEQFF.

J is TRBJ2-7 and V is TRBV7-8; 11 positions agree with TRBD1. Germline assignment: CDR1 SGHVS and CDR2 FQNEAQ. Germline trimming cut 0 bases from V and 0 bases from J; bases unmatched to any gene: 1. There are 16 residues in the CDR3. The CDR3 loop reads CASSLAGTGGSYEQYF. The CDR3 bases are TGTGCCAGCAGCTTAGCCGGGACAGGGGGCTCCTACGAGCAGTACTTC.

V and J are TRBV12-1 and TRBJ1-2; the listed D gene, TRBD1, was not tested against the DNA. TRBV12-1 is a documented pseudogene. The CDR3 is made up of 14 amino acids. CDR3 sequence (DNA): TGTGCCAGCAGCCCCAGGGTAGGGTCCTATGGCTACACCTTC. Translating it yields CASSPRVGSYGYTF.

The chain combines TRBV9 with TRBJ2-3; 7 bases fit TRBD2. CDR1 SGDLS and CDR2 YYNGEE come from the germline V gene. The CDR3 spans 15 residues. V dropped 0 bases and J dropped 0; count of bases not matched to a gene: 1. CDR3 sequence (DNA): TGTGCCAGCAGCGTAGCAGCGGGGAGCACAGATACGCAGTATTTT. Protein: CASSVAAGSTDTQYF.